These 24 T cell receptor beta chains were sequenced from one sample in a study of blood T cell repertoires in COVID-19 (TCRdb year 2020). Libraries were constructed by the immunoSEQ multiplex PCR assay. Not all clones reach the TCRdb copy of this immuneACCESS table, which keeps in-frame sequences only. Checked studies attribute under half of the gap to unresolved V genes and leave the rest unexplained. The sample yields fewer than 120,000 clones; roughly 80% were counted once. Of the sample, more than 15% is held by the ten largest clones. Sequencing was done on a sample of peripheral blood. The receptors here all came from a woman in her sixties or seventies with acute or convalescent COVID-19.

The rearrangement joins TRBV19 to TRBJ1-1; no reliable D call. The V and J ends lost 3 bases and 5 bases respectively, with 13 bases between them. Germline V gene sequence: CDR1 LNHDA, CDR2 SQIVND (reference sequence). This CDR3 comprises 14 residues. For the CDR3, the DNA is TGTGCCAGTAGTATTGGGGTCGCGGGGACTGAAGCTTTCTTT. Translation: CASSIGVAGTEAFF.

The genes are TRBV5-1 and TRBJ1-1; 7 bases map to TRBD1. J gave up 3 bases and V 4 bases, and 12 bases lay outside the gene matches. There are 16 residues in the CDR3. CDR1 SGHRS and CDR2 YFSETQ come from the germline V gene. The CDR3 coding sequence is TGCGCCAGCAGCAGGAGGGGGCGGACGGTGGACACTGAAGCTTTCTTT. Its protein product is CASSRRGRTVDTEAFF.

J is TRBJ1-6 and V is TRBV5-1; 7 nucleotides line up with TRBD1. The CDR3 is 14 residues long. With V trimmed by 3 bases and J by 7 bases, 4 bases remained unmatched. CDR1 is SGHRS and CDR2 is YFSETQ in the germline V gene. This chain's CDR3 is CASSSGTVNSPLHF. CDR3 nucleotides: TGCGCCAGCAGCTCCGGGACAGTCAATTCACCCCTCCACTTT.

The chain has TRBV18 and TRBJ2-1; 10 bases are shared with TRBD2. The germline V gene has CDR1 KGHSH and CDR2 LQKENI. This CDR3 is 15 amino acids long. Losses at the gene ends were 6 bases for V and 4 bases for J; bases not matched to a gene: 6. The CDR3 coding sequence is TGTGCCAGCTCTTCCCTAGCGGGGGCGTACAATGAGCAGTTCTTC. This sequence encodes CASSSLAGAYNEQFF.

The gene calls are TRBV18 and TRBJ2-3, with 7 nucleotides matching TRBD2. From germline, CDR1 is KGHSH and CDR2 LQKENI. The CDR3 is 15 residues long. V lost 2 bases, J lost 2 bases, and 4 bases stayed unmatched. The CDR3 DNA reads as TGTGCCAGCTCACCAGAGCGGGGATTCACAGATACGCAGTATTTT. It is translated as CASSPERGFTDTQYF.

The genes are TRBV6-5 and TRBJ1-2, with D unresolved. With 6 bases removed from V and 8 bases from J, the gap between germline ends came to 13 bases. The CDR3 is 12 amino acids. CDR1 is MNHEY, CDR2 SVGAGI, per germline. CDR3 nucleotides: TGTGCCAGCAGCGAGGTCTTACCGGGCTACACCTTC. Its translation is CASSEVLPGYTF.

V is TRBV6-6 and J is TRBJ2-5, with 7 bases that match TRBD2. Germline values: CDR1 MNHNY, CDR2 SVGAGI (reference sequence). The CDR3 is 14 amino acids. The junction had 5 bases not matched to a gene; V was cut back by 5 bases and J by 2 bases. In DNA form, the CDR3 reads TGTGCCAGCAGTACGCGGACTAGTCAAGAGACCCAGTACTTC. Translation gives CASSTRTSQETQYF.

The CDR3 sequence: CAWSPRTRYEKLFF. The CDR3 DNA is TGTGCCTGGAGCCCCCGGACACGATATGAAAAACTGTTTTTT. The chain recombines TRBV30 with TRBJ1-4; tentatively, D is TRBD1 (5 bases). Germline V CDR1 and CDR2: GTSNPN, SVGIG (reference sequence). The length of the CDR3 is 14 residues. The V and J ends lost 3 bases and 6 bases respectively, with 14 bases between them.

This clone was detected a few times. J is TRBJ1-2 and V is TRBV6-5; 9 bases fit TRBD1. Germline-derived CDR1 and CDR2 are MNHEY and SVGAGI. V was clipped by 2 bases and J by 8 bases; unmatched bases: 9. The CDR3 is made up of 15 amino acids. The CDR3 loop is CASSYPGQGNGGYTF. The DNA for the CDR3 is TGTGCCAGCAGTTACCCCGGACAGGGGAATGGGGGCTACACCTTC.

CDR3 amino acids: CASSYRGDSPGYEQYF. The CDR3 region has the DNA TGCGCCAGCAGCTACAGGGGGGATTCGCCGGGCTACGAGCAGTACTTC. The genes are TRBV5-1 and TRBJ2-7, with TRBD1 identical over 8 bases. This CDR3 has 16 amino acids. V lost 3 bases to trimming and J lost 3 bases; unmatched junction nucleotides: 11. Germline loops: CDR1 SGHRS, CDR2 YFSETQ.

This clone was counted between two and nine times. The chain combines TRBV7-2 with TRBJ1-3; 8 positions agree with TRBD1. Germline CDR1 reads SGHTA; CDR2 reads FQGNSA. V lost 1 base, J lost 4 bases, and 9 bases stayed unmatched. This CDR3 comprises 17 residues. In DNA, the CDR3 is TGTGCCAGCAGCTTAGGGACAGGGATCAGCGGGGGAAACACCATATATTTT. This sequence encodes CASSLGTGISGGNTIYF.

This clone was observed a handful of times. The chain couples TRBV5-4 to TRBJ2-2, with D perhaps matching TRBD2 (6 bases). The CDR3 extends over 14 amino acids. The ends were cut back, 2 bases at V and 6 bases at J, with 11 bases in the middle. Germline CDR1 is SGHNT and CDR2 is YYREEE (reference sequence). The CDR3 coding sequence is TGTGCCAGCAGCTTCTCAGCGGGTGCCGGGGAGCTGTTTTTT. Amino acids: CASSFSAGAGELFF.

The CDR3 coding sequence is TGTGCCAGCAGTCCACCTGGGGGACAGGGAACTTTTGAAGCTTTCTTT. Translation gives CASSPPGGQGTFEAFF. The gene calls are TRBV28 and TRBJ1-1; 9 bases agree with TRBD1. Unmatched junction bases numbered 14, after V lost 5 bases and J lost 7 bases. Looked up from germline, CDR1 is MDHEN and CDR2 is SYDVKM. CDR3 length: 16 amino acids.

The rearrangement uses TRBV6-2 or TRBV6-3 and TRBJ1-2; D call uncertain. Germline values: CDR1 MNHEY, CDR2 SVGEGT. V shed 6 bases and J shed 6 bases, with 14 bases lying between them. The CDR3 runs 13 residues. The chain's CDR3 is CASSRSGENGYTF. Here the CDR3 DNA reads TGTGCCAGCAGCCGCTCTGGGGAGAATGGCTACACCTTC.

V and J are TRBV20-1 and TRBJ2-1; D gene unclear. The length of the CDR3 is 11 residues. Per the germline V gene, CDR1 is DFQATT and CDR2 is SNEGSKA (reference sequence). The V gene lost 5 bases and the J gene lost 6 bases, with 8 bases spanning the gap. The CDR3 DNA reads as TGCAGTGCTCGGCCGGGCAATGAGCAGTTCTTC. Protein product: CSARPGNEQFF.

This clone was seen a few times. The chain couples TRBV7-2 to TRBJ2-5; 10 bases map to TRBD1. CDR1 SGHTA and CDR2 FQGNSA come from the germline V gene. This CDR3 comprises 14 residues. V lost 7 bases to trimming and J lost 7 bases; unmatched junction nucleotides: 9. The CDR3 protein is CASTLDRGRVTQYF. CDR3 nucleotide sequence: TGTGCCAGCACCTTGGACAGGGGGAGGGTGACCCAGTACTTC.

The chain links TRBV7-2 to TRBJ2-2; 8 nucleotides line up with TRBD2. CDR1 is SGHTA and CDR2 is FQGNSA in the germline V gene. Losses at the gene ends were 3 bases for V and 2 bases for J; bases not matched to a gene: 5. The CDR3 totals 16 residues. CDR3 DNA sequence: TGTGCCAGCAGCTTCGGTCGGGGGGGTAACACCGGGGAGCTGTTTTTT. Protein product: CASSFGRGGNTGELFF. Filled out from reference TRBV7-2 and TRBJ2-2, the complete variable domain reads GAGVSQSPSNKVTEKGKDVELRCDPISGHTALYWYRQSLGQGLEFLIYFQGNSAPDKSGLPSDRFSAERTGGSVSTLTIQRTQQEDSAVYLCASSFGRGGNTGELFFGEGSRLTVL.

This clone was counted a few times. The J gene is TRBJ1-2, the V gene TRBV4-3, with D possibly matching TRBD1 (6 bases). This CDR3 is 15 amino acids long. V was trimmed by 3 bases and J by 8 bases, leaving 19 bases between them. Germline CDR1 and CDR2: LGHNA and YSLEER. The CDR3 DNA sequence: TGCGCCAGCAGCCACGTGGGGACATTCGTCTACGGCTACACCTTC. It is translated as CASSHVGTFVYGYTF.

The chain is built from TRBV7-2 and TRBJ1-5; 7 nucleotides line up with TRBD1. Germline CDR1 is SGHTA and CDR2 is FQGNSA. Trimming at V came to 1 base and at J to 1 base, leaving 7 bases not matched to a gene. CDR3 length: 17 amino acids. CDR3 region: CASSLVGTGVSNQPQHF. DNA of the CDR3: TGTGCCAGCAGCTTAGTAGGTACAGGGGTGAGCAATCAGCCCCAGCATTTT.

This clone was seen a single time. This chain connects TRBV10-3 to TRBJ2-7; no clear D. The CDR3 is 12 residues long. V was pared by 3 bases and J by 3 bases, with 6 bases between. In germline, CDR1 is ENHRY, CDR2 SYGVKD. CDR3 loop: CAISDQNYEQYF. CDR3 DNA sequence: TGTGCCATCAGTGACCAGAACTACGAGCAGTACTTC.

As regards this clone: Germline is not matched at one junction end, which may reflect a read error. V gene TRBV5-1 combines with J gene TRBJ1-1; 7 bases line up with TRBD1. The CDR3 runs to 12 residues. Germline-derived CDR1 and CDR2 are SGHRS and YFSETQ. The CDR3 DNA is TGCGCCAGCAGATTGGGACAGTTGGAAGCTTTCTTT. Its protein product is CASRLGQLEAFF.

The chain employs TRBV12-3 or TRBV12-4 and TRBJ1-5; the D gene is possibly TRBD1 (5 bases). The CDR3 consists of 13 residues. V was pared by 4 bases and J by 5 bases, with 9 bases between. CDR3 loop: CASSYIGDQPQHF. CDR3 DNA sequence: TGTGCCAGCAGTTATATAGGGGATCAGCCCCAGCATTTT.

This clone has just one count. The chain links TRBV2 to TRBJ1-2; 8 nucleotides line up with TRBD1. The germline V gene has CDR1 SNHLY and CDR2 FYNNEI. J gave up 6 bases and V 6 bases, and 6 bases lay outside the gene matches. The CDR3 length is 13 residues. CDR3 DNA sequence: TGTGCCAGCAGCGCGGGACAGGAACATGGCTACACCTTC. This encodes CASSAGQEHGYTF. Filled out from reference TRBV2 and TRBJ1-2, the complete variable domain reads EPEVTQTPSHQVTQMGQEVILRCVPISNHLYFYWYRQILGQKVEFLVSFYNNEISEKSEIFDDQFSVERPDGSNFTLKIRSTKLEDSAMYFCASSAGQEHGYTFGSGTRLTVV.

This sequence joins TRBV19 and TRBJ2-7, with D maybe TRBD2 (5 bases). Germline loops: CDR1 LNHDA, CDR2 SQIVND (reference sequence). Trimming took 5 bases from V and 4 from J, leaving 18 bases between them. The CDR3 is made up of 15 amino acids. CDR3 sequence reads: CASSSGAGLLYEQYF. In DNA form, the CDR3 reads TGTGCCAGTAGTTCAGGTGCTGGACTCCTATACGAGCAGTACTTC.